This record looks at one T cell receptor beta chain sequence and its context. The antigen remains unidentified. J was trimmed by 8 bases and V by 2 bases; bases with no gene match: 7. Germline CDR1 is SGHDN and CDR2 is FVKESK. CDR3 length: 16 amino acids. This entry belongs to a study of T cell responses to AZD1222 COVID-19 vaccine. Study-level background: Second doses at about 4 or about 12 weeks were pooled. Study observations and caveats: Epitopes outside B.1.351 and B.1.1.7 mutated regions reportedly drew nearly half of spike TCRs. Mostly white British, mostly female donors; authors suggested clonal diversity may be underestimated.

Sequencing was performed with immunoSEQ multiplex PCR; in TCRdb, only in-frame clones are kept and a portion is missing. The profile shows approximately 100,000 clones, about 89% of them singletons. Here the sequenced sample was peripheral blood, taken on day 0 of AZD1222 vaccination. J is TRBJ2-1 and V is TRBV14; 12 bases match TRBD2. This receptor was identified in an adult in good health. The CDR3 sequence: CASSQPSGGALDEQFF. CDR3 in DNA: TGTGCCAGCAGCCAACCTAGCGGGGGGGCTTTGGATGAGCAGTTCTTC.